Each of the 18 T cell receptor beta chains below was sequenced from the same sample in a study of neurological immune-mediated disorders. TCRdb fed the 5' RACE reads into MiXCR, producing one record per CDR3 protein. The repertoire holds about 58,000 distinct CDR3 sequences, with about 3.3% as singletons. Sequencing was carried out using PBMCs. These receptors came from a woman aged 60-75 years with multiple sclerosis.

This clonotype has more than one count but fewer than ten. The gene calls are TRBV18 and TRBJ2-5, with D perhaps TRBD2 (5 bases). CDR3 length equals 17 residues. Trimming left V 0 bases short and J 5 bases short, with 19 bases between. In germline, CDR1 is KGHSH, CDR2 LQKENI. In nucleotides, the CDR3 is TGTGCCAGCTCACCACCTGTGTGGGAGACTGATTGGGAGACCCAGTACTTC. It yields the protein CASSPPVWETDWETQYF.

On this clonotype itself: One junction end does not reproduce the germline sequence, and a read error may be involved. This chain uses TRBV10-1 with TRBJ2-3, with 10 positions matching TRBD2. Germline-derived CDR1 and CDR2 are WNHNN and SYGVQD (reference sequence). CDR3 length equals 15 residues. The CDR3 loop is CASSVASGSSDKQYF. In DNA form, the CDR3 reads TGCGCCAGCAGTGTTGCTAGCGGGAGTTCAGATAAGCAGTATTTT.

This clonotype has ten or more counts. This rearrangement joins TRBV15 to TRBJ2-1; D gene unclear. Per the germline V gene, CDR1 is LNHNV and CDR2 is YYDKDF (reference sequence). This CDR3 comprises 15 residues. Trimming cost V 1 base and J 0 bases, with 7 bases left between them. CDR3 DNA: TGTGCCACCAGCAGAGGAAGTAACTCCTACAATGAGCAGTTCTTC. This codes for CATSRGSNSYNEQFF.

This clonotype was counted ten times or more. The J gene is TRBJ2-5, the V gene TRBV6-5; 13 bases map to TRBD2. The CDR3 extends over 15 amino acids. Germline loops: CDR1 MNHEY, CDR2 SVGAGI. The ends lost 2 bases at V and 5 bases at J; junction bases unmatched: 2. The CDR3, as DNA: TGTGCCAGCAGTTACACTAGCGGGAGGGCCGAGACCCAGTACTTC. Protein sequence: CASSYTSGRAETQYF.

This clonotype was counted ten times or more. V usage is TRBV6-4 and J usage is TRBJ2-3, with TRBD1 identical over 8 bases. This CDR3 is built from 13 residues. Germline V lookup: CDR1 MRHNA, CDR2 SNTAGT. V was pared by 8 bases and J by 2 bases, with 3 bases of the junction left unmatched. The CDR3 sequence is CASGTGHTDTQYF. The CDR3 DNA is TGTGCCAGCGGGACAGGTCACACAGATACGCAGTATTTT.

This clonotype was counted between two and nine times. The chain combines TRBV15 with TRBJ2-3; 7 bases match TRBD2. After removal of 3 bases from V and 4 bases from J, the junction contained 13 bases not matched to a gene. Germline CDR1 is LNHNV and CDR2 is YYDKDF (reference sequence). The CDR3 is 17 amino acids. CDR3 sequence: CATSRDLRDYRSDTQYF. The CDR3 region has the DNA TGTGCCACCAGCAGGGACCTACGGGACTACCGATCAGATACGCAGTATTTT.

This clonotype was counted many times. The rearrangement joins TRBV12-3 or TRBV12-4 to TRBJ2-7; D is possibly TRBD1 (6 bases). There are 15 residues in the CDR3. Between the trimmed V and J ends, which lost 3 bases and 2 bases, there was a span of 14 bases. The CDR3 protein is CASSFRAGETYEQYF. The DNA for the CDR3 is TGTGCCAGCAGTTTTAGGGCAGGGGAGACCTACGAGCAGTACTTC.

This clonotype occurred many times. The rearrangement joins TRBV20-1 to TRBJ2-1; 15 nucleotides align to TRBD2. V lost 7 bases to trimming and J lost 0 bases; unmatched junction nucleotides: 4. There are 16 residues in the CDR3. Per the germline V gene, CDR1 is DFQATT and CDR2 is SNEGSKA (reference sequence). The CDR3 spells CSVGLAGGSSYNEQFF. The DNA of the CDR3 is TGCAGTGTGGGACTAGCGGGGGGAAGCTCCTACAATGAGCAGTTCTTC.

Ten or more counts support this clonotype. The chain employs TRBV7-2 and TRBJ1-3; unclear D gene. Trimming took off 1 base at V and 4 bases at J, with 14 bases between the two ends. CDR3 length: 16 residues. The germline V gene has CDR1 SGHTA and CDR2 FQGNSA. The CDR3 reads CASSLGPSAAGNTIYF. Here the CDR3 DNA reads TGTGCCAGCAGCTTAGGGCCCTCAGCGGCGGGAAACACCATATATTTT.

This clonotype was seen at least ten times. The gene calls are TRBV10-3 and TRBJ2-4, with D tentatively TRBD1 or TRBD2 (6 bases each). Trimming stripped 8 bases from V and 5 bases from J, with 13 bases between. The CDR3 is 13 amino acids. The germline V gene has CDR1 ENHRY and CDR2 SYGVKD. In DNA form, the CDR3 reads TGTGCCATCGGCGGGACACTTGAAAACATTCAGTACTTC. It translates to CAIGGTLENIQYF.

The table lists this clonotype with many counts. The chain has TRBV19 and TRBJ2-7; no definite D call. CDR3 length: 11 residues. The V and J ends lost 9 bases and 3 bases respectively, with 9 bases between them. Germline lookup yields CDR1 LNHDA and CDR2 SQIVND (reference sequence). Here the CDR3 DNA reads TGTGCCAGCCTCTTAATCTACGAGCAGTACTTC. Translating gives CASLLIYEQYF. Full variable domain (remainder filled in from reference TRBV19 and TRBJ2-7): DGGITQSPKYLFRKEGQNVTLSCEQNLNHDAMYWYRQDPGQGLRLIYYSQIVNDFQKGDIAEGYSVSREKKESFPLTVTSAQKNPTAFYLCASLLIYEQYFGPGTRLTVT.

This clonotype was seen at least ten times. This rearrangement joins TRBV28 to TRBJ2-1; 7 positions match TRBD2. With 9 bases clipped from V and 2 bases from J, the junction kept 7 bases outside the gene matches. CDR1 is MDHEN, CDR2 SYDVKM, per germline. The CDR3 has 14 residues. The chain's CDR3 is CASSPSGTYNEQFF. The CDR3 bases are TGTGCCAGTTCGCCTAGCGGTACCTACAATGAGCAGTTCTTC.

This clonotype was recorded many times. The V gene is TRBV18, the J gene TRBJ2-7; 7 bases are a match to TRBD1. Germline V lookup: CDR1 KGHSH, CDR2 LQKENI. This CDR3 is 15 amino acids long. Unmatched junction bases numbered 6, after V lost 0 bases and J lost 4 bases. The CDR3 DNA is TGTGCCAGCTCACCACCAGACAGGGCTCTATACGAGCAGTACTTC. Its translation: CASSPPDRALYEQYF.

This clonotype was seen many times. The V gene is TRBV25-1, the J gene TRBJ2-3; 7 bases align to TRBD2. Trimming cost V 1 base and J 2 bases; bases outside gene matches: 15. Germline CDR1 MGHDK, CDR2 SYGVNS. The CDR3 runs to 19 residues. In DNA, the CDR3 is TGTGCCAGCAGTGAATCGTCGGCGCGGGAGAACCTACACACAGATACGCAGTATTTT. This sequence encodes CASSESSARENLHTDTQYF. Full variable domain (remainder filled in from reference TRBV25-1 and TRBJ2-3): EADIYQTPRYLVIGTGKKITLECSQTMGHDKMYWYQQDPGMELHLIHYSYGVNSTEKGDLSSESTVSRIRTEHFPLTLESARPSHTSQYLCASSESSARENLHTDTQYFGPGTRLTVL.

Comments on this clonotype: A much larger clone is a single base away; this may be a read error. The rearrangement uses TRBV12-3 or TRBV12-4 and TRBJ1-1, with a possible D match to TRBD1 (6 bases). V was shortened by 3 bases and J by 0 bases, with 11 bases between the two germline ends. This CDR3 has 15 amino acids. The CDR3 protein is CASSFGGHLNTEAFF. The CDR3 DNA reads TGTGCCAGCAGTTTTGGGGGACACTTGAACACTGAAGCTTTCTTT.

This clonotype was recorded at least ten times. This sequence joins TRBV29-1 and TRBJ2-5; D is perhaps TRBD1 (5 bases). The CDR3 contains 12 residues. Germline V gene sequence: CDR1 SQVTM, CDR2 ANQGSEA. V was clipped by 5 bases and J by 4 bases, with 11 bases between them. The CDR3 protein is CSVQGVGETQYF. DNA of the CDR3: TGCAGCGTTCAAGGGGTGGGAGAGACCCAGTACTTC.

This clonotype was picked up many times. The gene calls are TRBV6-6 and TRBJ2-7; 11 nucleotides line up with TRBD2. V was pared by 1 base and J by 0 bases, with 8 bases of the junction left unmatched. CDR1 is MNHNY, CDR2 SVGAGI, per germline (reference sequence). CDR3 length equals 18 residues. The CDR3 DNA reads TGTGCCAGCAGTTACTATCGCCTAGCGGGGGGCTCCTCCTACGAGCAGTACTTC. Its translation: CASSYYRLAGGSSYEQYF.

There are many counts of this clonotype. The V call is TRBV20-1, the J call TRBJ2-1; D not resolved. The CDR3 totals 13 residues. With 3 bases removed from V and 4 bases from J, the gap between germline ends came to 10 bases. Germline V lookup: CDR1 DFQATT, CDR2 SNEGSKA (reference sequence). CDR3 sequence: CSASPTIYNEQFF. CDR3 DNA sequence: TGCAGTGCTAGCCCTACAATATACAATGAGCAGTTCTTC.